This record looks at one T cell receptor (beta chain) sequence and its context. Its cognate antigen is unknown. The data were obtained in a study of siplizumab effects on memory and regulatory T cells. Regarding the study as a whole: A major contribution to the alloresponse seemed to be made by naive T cells, which seemed more diverse than memory cells. Alloreactive sequences tracing back to unstimulated CD4+ memory cells were significantly reduced by siplizumab.

Germline CDR1 and CDR2: SNHLY and FYNNEI. V dropped 6 bases and J dropped 8; count of bases not matched to a gene: 8. This CDR3 spans 13 amino acids. The assay was immunoSEQ multiplex PCR, and TCRdb's table has in-frame clones only and misses some. The sample holds 100,000 or so clones, 94% seen once. Sequenced sample: Tregs sorted from blood. The chain has TRBV2 and TRBJ1-2; 8 positions agree with TRBD1. The receptor's source is a human donor in good health. This CDR3 reads CASRTGTGPGYTF. In DNA form, the CDR3 reads TGTGCCAGCAGGACCGGGACAGGTCCAGGCTACACCTTC.